This is a list of T cell receptor beta chains from one sample in a study of CD8 T cells in Susac syndrome. A single record per CDR3 protein comes from TCRdb applying MiXCR to the immunoSEQ multiplex PCR reads. Of 170,000 or so distinct CDR3 sequences detected, 85% to 95% appear once; the ten largest clones hold more than 0.08%. The sequencing sample was made of CD4+ T cells from PBMCs. These receptors came from a human donor with multiple sclerosis. CDR3s include the opening cysteine and the closing phenylalanine or tryptophan. A D gene is named only where the DNA matches it firmly. Clone size is shown for a subset of rows, as once, few, many or a class of expanded clone.

TRBD1 | - | TRBJ1-2 | TRBV6-6 | CASRTGDGYTF | TGTGCCAGCAGGACAGGGGATGGCTACACCTTC
TRBD2 | few | TRBJ2-7 | TRBV5-1 | CASGTSGSNEQYF | TGCGCCAGTGGGACTAGCGGGAGTAACGAGCAGTACTTC
- | - | TRBJ1-1 | TRBV29-1 | CSVSRGPLYTEAFF | TGCAGCGTTTCCAGGGGCCCTCTTTACACTGAAGCTTTCTTT
- | - | TRBJ2-6 | TRBV5-1 | CASSQTLHSLGANVLTF | TGCGCCAGCAGCCAAACCCTTCATAGTCTCGGGGCCAACGTCCTGACTTTC
TRBD2 | - | TRBJ2-1 | TRBV9 | CASSATSGVSYNEQFF | TGTGCCAGCAGCGCGACTAGCGGGGTCTCCTACAATGAGCAGTTCTTC
- | - | TRBJ1-5 | TRBV3-1 | CASSQQVDQPQHF | TGTGCCAGCAGCCAGCAGGTGGATCAGCCCCAGCATTTT
- | - | TRBJ1-2 | TRBV6-2/TRBV6-3 | CASSYTRSLNYGYTF | TGTGCCAGCAGTTATACCCGTTCCCTAAACTATGGCTACACCTTC
TRBD1 | - | TRBJ2-2 | TRBV29-1 | CSAGGAGTGGDGELFF | TGCAGCGCTGGAGGGGCTGGGACAGGGGGCGACGGGGAGCTGTTTTTT
TRBD1 | - | TRBJ1-1 | TRBV4-1 | CASSLYPGQSIPEAFF | TGCGCCAGCAGCCTTTACCCGGGACAGTCAATACCTGAAGCTTTCTTT
- | - | TRBJ2-1 | TRBV20-1 | CSASSRSKSYNEQFF | TGCAGTGCTAGTTCCAGGAGTAAATCCTACAATGAGCAGTTCTTC
TRBD2 | - | TRBJ2-3 | TRBV29-1 | CSAAPGLGGADTQYF | TGCAGCGCGGCCCCGGGACTAGGGGGTGCTGATACGCAGTATTTT
- | - | TRBJ2-6 | TRBV20-1 | CSARRSLVSGANVLTF | TGCAGTGCTAGAAGGAGCCTAGTCTCTGGGGCCAACGTCCTGACTTTC
TRBD1 | - | TRBJ1-1 | TRBV23-1 | CASSQFDRGHIMNTEAFF | TGCGCCAGCAGTCAATTCGACAGGGGGCACATCATGAACACTGAAGCTTTCTTT
- | - | TRBJ2-3 | TRBV30 | CAWSVNTGKDTQYF | TGTGCCTGGAGTGTAAATACGGGAAAAGATACGCAGTATTTT
- | - | TRBJ2-2 | TRBV18 | CASSIQESQNTGELFF | TGTGCCAGCTCGATACAGGAAAGCCAGAACACCGGGGAGCTGTTTTTT
TRBD1 | once | TRBJ1-1 | TRBV11-1 | CASSYGTGLRYTEAFF | TGTGCCAGCAGCTATGGGACAGGTTTGAGGTACACTGAAGCTTTCTTT
- | - | TRBJ1-1 | TRBV12-3/TRBV12-4 | CASSNRDTEAFF | TGTGCCAGCAGCAATAGGGACACTGAAGCTTTCTTT
TRBD1 | - | TRBJ2-5 | TRBV5-1 | CASSLLTGSETQYF | TGCGCCAGCAGCTTGCTGACAGGGTCAGAGACCCAGTACTTC
- | - | TRBJ2-7 | TRBV2 | CASRRGRRAYEQYF | TGTGCCAGCAGGAGGGGGAGGAGAGCCTACGAGCAGTACTTC
- | - | TRBJ2-1 | TRBV19 | CASRKPSVNEQFF | TGTGCCAGTAGAAAACCCAGCGTTAATGAGCAGTTCTTC
- | - | TRBJ2-7 | TRBV5-1 | CASSPVGASNEQYF | TGCGCCAGCAGCCCAGTTGGAGCGTCCAACGAGCAGTACTTC
- | few | TRBJ2-3 | TRBV19 | CASSESDTQYF | TGTGCCAGTAGTGAATCGGATACGCAGTATTTT
TRBD1 | - | TRBJ1-2 | TRBV5-4 | CASSFTGAPRNGYTF | TGTGCCAGCAGTTTTACAGGGGCGCCTAGGAATGGCTACACCTTC
- | - | TRBJ1-1 | TRBV10-3 | CAISQAGWGNTEAFF | TGTGCCATCAGTCAAGCTGGATGGGGGAACACTGAAGCTTTCTTT
- | - | TRBJ2-2 | TRBV2 | CASSESLGPNRELFF | TGTGCCAGCAGTGAATCCCTCGGACCGAACCGGGAGCTGTTTTTT
TRBD1 | - | TRBJ2-4 | TRBV25-1 | CASSLRGQGTIQYF | TGTGCCAGCAGCCTTAGAGGACAGGGAACCATTCAGTACTTC
- | - | TRBJ1-2 | TRBV3-1 | CASSATGNYGYTF | TGTGCCAGCAGCGCTACAGGGAACTATGGCTACACCTTC